These T cell receptor beta chains were read from a single sample in a study of T-cell reconstitution after alpha-beta-depleted transplantation in children. TCRdb itself ran the PCR reads through MiXCR, one entry per CDR3 protein. This sample has approximately 630,000 distinct CDR3 sequences, with roughly 14% found just once. This sample comprised PBMCs, obtained before TCRalphabeta/CD19-depleted stem cell transplant. These receptors were obtained from a girl under 10 years old with congenital amegakaryocytic thrombocytopenia, due to receive a stem cell transplant. CDR3s include the opening cysteine and the closing phenylalanine or tryptophan. The D gene is left open where the match is weak. Some rows mark clone size as missing; the rest say once, few, many or name a class of expanded clone.

d_call: -; j_call: TRBJ2-1; cdr3_length: 13; clone_size: few; v_call: TRBV29-1; cdr3_nt: TGCAGCGTTATCGGGTTCTCCTACAATGAGCAGTTCTTC; cdr3_aa: CSVIGFSYNEQFF
d_call: -; j_call: TRBJ2-1; cdr3_length: 14; clone_size: many; v_call: TRBV20-1; cdr3_nt: TGCAGTGCTAGAGATTACCTACTAGTGGGTGAGCAGTTCTTC; cdr3_aa: CSARDYLLVGEQFF
d_call: TRBD1; j_call: TRBJ2-2; cdr3_length: 16; clone_size: many; v_call: TRBV5-1; cdr3_nt: TGCGCCAGCAGCTCAGGACAGGGGCCGTTCACCGGGGAGCTGTTTTTT; cdr3_aa: CASSSGQGPFTGELFF
d_call: -; j_call: TRBJ2-1; cdr3_length: 13; clone_size: few; v_call: TRBV7-3; cdr3_nt: TGTGCCAGCAGCTCCACGGGGTCGGGTGAGCAGTTCTTC; cdr3_aa: CASSSTGSGEQFF
d_call: -; j_call: TRBJ2-1; cdr3_length: 15; clone_size: many; v_call: TRBV5-1; cdr3_nt: TGCGCCAGCAGCCCGTCGTGGGTAGGGGACAATGAGCAGTTCTTC; cdr3_aa: CASSPSWVGDNEQFF
d_call: -; j_call: TRBJ2-1; cdr3_length: 15; clone_size: -; v_call: TRBV20-1; cdr3_nt: TGCAGTGCTAGTTCCTTACTGAACTCCTACAATGAGCAGTTCTTC; cdr3_aa: CSASSLLNSYNEQFF
d_call: TRBD2; j_call: TRBJ2-5; cdr3_length: 16; clone_size: many; v_call: TRBV11-2; cdr3_nt: TGTGCCAGCAGCTCAACTAGCGGGAGCTCTTTGGAGACCCAGTACTTC; cdr3_aa: CASSSTSGSSLETQYF
d_call: -; j_call: TRBJ2-5; cdr3_length: 16; clone_size: -; v_call: TRBV7-2; cdr3_nt: TGTGCCAGCAGCTTAGTTGCCCTCAGGGGGGGAGAGACCCAGTACTTC; cdr3_aa: CASSLVALRGGETQYF
d_call: -; j_call: TRBJ2-1; cdr3_length: 13; clone_size: many; v_call: TRBV20-1; cdr3_nt: TGCAGTGCTGGGCGCGACTATAGAAATGAGCAGTTCTTC; cdr3_aa: CSAGRDYRNEQFF
d_call: -; j_call: TRBJ2-2; cdr3_length: 14; clone_size: many; v_call: TRBV5-1; cdr3_nt: TGCGCCAGCAGCTTAAGATTAGGATCCGGGGAGCTGTTTTTT; cdr3_aa: CASSLRLGSGELFF
d_call: -; j_call: TRBJ2-1; cdr3_length: 14; clone_size: many; v_call: TRBV15; cdr3_nt: TGTGCCACCAGCAGTATACTAACGGGTTATGAGCAGTTCTTC; cdr3_aa: CATSSILTGYEQFF
d_call: -; j_call: TRBJ1-2; cdr3_length: 11; clone_size: -; v_call: TRBV2; cdr3_nt: TGTGCCAGCAGTGTAAGAAGTGGCTACACCTTC; cdr3_aa: CASSVRSGYTF
d_call: TRBD1; j_call: TRBJ1-2; cdr3_length: 14; clone_size: many; v_call: TRBV20-1; cdr3_nt: TGCAGTGCCACCACGGGACAGGGGGACTATGGCTACACCTTC; cdr3_aa: CSATTGQGDYGYTF